The present TCR beta chain was sequenced within a study of blood T cell repertoires in COVID-19. CDR1 is GTSNPN and CDR2 is SVGIG in the germline V gene (reference sequence). J gave up 15 bases and V 7 bases, and 19 bases lay outside the gene matches. The CDR3 consists of 15 residues. Clones were sequenced by immunoSEQ multiplex PCR, and TCRdb holds only the in-frame ones, with some missing. The profile covers a few hundred thousand clones, with about 89% appearing a single time and 4.1% taken by the ten largest. The gene calls are TRBV30 and TRBJ1-6; TRBD1 matches 9 bases. The receptor was isolated from a woman aged 30 to 39 who had recovered from COVID-19. The sequenced material came from PBMCs or T cells enriched from blood (not recorded which). For the CDR3, the DNA is TGTGCCTTGGTCCCCTCAACAGGGGGCAGAGAGATCCTCCACTTT. This codes for CALVPSTGGREILHF.